This TCR beta chain was found in a study of blood T cell repertoires in COVID-19. Whole-study context: There were acute and convalescent COVID-19 samples, and they came from the United States, Italy and Spain. In each case, the material was cDNA or gDNA derived from T cells, B-cell-depleted T cells, or PBMCs.

TCRdb keeps only in-frame clones here, not all; method: immunoSEQ multiplex PCR. Here the sample spans around 100,000 clones, around 92% being singletons. The trim removed 8 bases at V and 4 bases at J, leaving 10 bases unmatched. CDR3 size: 15 residues. Germline lookup yields CDR1 LNHDA and CDR2 SQIVND (reference sequence). The clonotype comes from a man aged 45-65 years with active COVID-19. The rearrangement uses TRBV19 and TRBJ1-2; TRBD1 matches 10 bases. The sample consisted of peripheral blood. In nucleotides, the CDR3 is TGTGCCAGTCTTTTCCGGACAGGGGGGGCCTATGGCTACACCTTC. Translating gives CASLFRTGGAYGYTF.